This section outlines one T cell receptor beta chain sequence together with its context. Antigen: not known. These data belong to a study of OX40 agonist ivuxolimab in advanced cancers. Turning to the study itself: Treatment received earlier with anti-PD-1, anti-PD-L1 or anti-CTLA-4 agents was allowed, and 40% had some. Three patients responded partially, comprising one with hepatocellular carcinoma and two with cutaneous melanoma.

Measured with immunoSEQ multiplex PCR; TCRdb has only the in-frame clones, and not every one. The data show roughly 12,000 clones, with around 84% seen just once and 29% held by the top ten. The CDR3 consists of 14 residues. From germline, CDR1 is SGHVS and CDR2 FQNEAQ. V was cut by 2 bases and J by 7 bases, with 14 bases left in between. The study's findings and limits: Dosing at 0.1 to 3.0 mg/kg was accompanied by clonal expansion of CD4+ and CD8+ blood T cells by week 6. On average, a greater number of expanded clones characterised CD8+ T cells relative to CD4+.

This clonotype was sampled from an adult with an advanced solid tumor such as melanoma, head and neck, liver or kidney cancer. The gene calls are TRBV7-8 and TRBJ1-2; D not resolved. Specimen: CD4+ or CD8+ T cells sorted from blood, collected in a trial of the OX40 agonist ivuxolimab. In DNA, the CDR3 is TGTGCCAGCAGCTTAAGCCAAGGCAGGCGTGGCTACACCTTC. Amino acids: CASSLSQGRRGYTF.